This T cell receptor beta chain emerged from a study of T cell responses to AZD1222 COVID-19 vaccine. Notes on this clone: Its antigen is not identified.

The CDR3 contains 13 residues. CDR1 is SGHRS and CDR2 is YFSETQ in the germline V gene. V was pared by 7 bases and J by 2 bases, with 5 bases of the junction left unmatched. Study results and caveats: At 160-218 and 743-854, vaccine-associated CD4 TCRs were dominant, and they spanned spike. Repertoires were obtained only post-peak T cell response. Spike-specific TCRs gained breadth and depth after people received two AZD1222 doses. Just a handful of AZD1222 recipients tested seropositive at baseline.

The data were produced by immunoSEQ multiplex PCR, yet TCRdb's version contains in-frame clones alone and is incomplete. This sample carries under 300,000 clones, about 92% of them seen once, and the ten largest clones take around 0.58%. Material: peripheral blood, obtained on day 0 of AZD1222 vaccination. This receptor was obtained from an adult in good health. The chain carries TRBV5-1 and TRBJ2-7, with 8 bases lining up with TRBD2. The DNA for the CDR3 is TGCGCCAGCGCAACTAGCGGAACCTACGAGCAGTACTTC. This gives the protein CASATSGTYEQYF.